This T cell receptor (beta chain) was captured by sequencing in a study of T cell changes during pregnancy in multiple sclerosis. Trimming removed 4 bases from V and 2 bases from J; junction bases left unmatched: 9. This CDR3 spans 15 amino acids. Per germline, CDR1 SGHRS and CDR2 YFSETQ. The data were produced by immunoSEQ multiplex PCR, yet TCRdb's version contains in-frame clones alone and is incomplete. The table records about 130,000 clones, around 95% of them present only once. This sample comprised peripheral blood, obtained after pregnancy. The receptor was derived from a female donor with multiple sclerosis, enrolled in a pregnancy study. This chain joins TRBV5-1 and TRBJ2-7, with TRBD1 matching over 7 bases. The CDR3, as DNA: TGCGCCAGCAGCCCCGGGGACAGAATTGCCTACGAGCAGTACTTC. As protein: CASSPGDRIAYEQYF.